This T cell receptor beta chain was captured in a study of T-cell memory formation after mild COVID-19 listed by TCRdb under 2021. Looking at the study overall: Most TCR sequence clusters were specific to one of the two donors. The cohort was made up of two young adult volunteers, one female and one male, who were previously healthy. Longitudinal TCRalpha and TCRbeta repertoire sequencing tracked T-cell clones expanding and contracting after mild COVID-19 in two donors. Paper-wide results and their limitations: Some responding clones were found in pre-infection memory, which suggests that pre-existing cross-reactive memory T cells took part in the SARS-CoV-2 response. Clones that contracted from day 15 to 85 showed balanced CD4/CD8 phenotypes, whereas a second wave of clones that expanded from day 15 to 37 leaned towards CD4+. The study covered only two mild cases, and larger cohorts including severe cases with pre-infection samples were considered necessary. Contracting CD4+ clones were found mainly in CM and EM memory subsets, while CD8+ clones were enriched in EMRA. Whether the second-wave clones peaking on day 37 were SARS-CoV-2 specific was not confirmed.

Ficoll-Paque density gradient centrifugation was the method used to isolate PBMCs. Via the germline V gene, CDR1 is LGHNA and CDR2 YNFKEQ. Germline trimming amounts to 6 bases on V and 6 bases on J, with 5 as the count of junction bases outside the gene matches. The CDR3 holds 14 amino acids from the cysteine to the phenylalanine. The sequence is cut down to CDR3 DNA, 42 bases in frame from base 1. A remark on this clonotype: Its antigen remains undetermined. No quality values exist for individual bases; no much larger clone is one base distant.

Sequencing was carried out with an Illumina NovaSeq 6000. cDNA libraries for TCRalpha and TCRbeta were prepared by 5'RACE using constant-segment primers, with sample barcodes and unique molecular identifiers added. Trizol reagent was used to extract RNA from every sample. Amplification of the libraries took two PCR steps, and the second step added a second sample barcode plus Illumina TruSeq adapters. Libraries were sequenced on an Illumina NovaSeq with 2 x 150 bp paired-end reads. In the paper's pipeline: The reads were demultiplexed and collapsed into UMI-guided consensus sequences using migec v1.2.7. Using mixcr v2.1.11, UMI consensuses were aligned to TRA and TRB V and J templates and then assembled into clonotypes. Expanded or contracted clonotypes were those called significant by both edgeR and NoisET, with noise models trained on biological replicates. For edgeR calls, the cutoffs were a false discovery rate-adjusted p below 0.01 and a log2 fold-change threshold of 1. As an exploratory analysis of dynamics, max-normalized trajectories of the 1000 most abundant clonotypes were examined by PCA with hierarchical clustering. Each responding clone was given a CD4 or CD8 phenotype based on the CD4+ and CD8+ repertoires, which had been sequenced separately. TCRdb reprocessed the public reads (quality trimming at Q25 with fastp, clone calling with MiXCR) and kept in-frame beta chains. When rows share a CDR3 protein, they turn into one entry using the most common DNA and genes. These V and J calls derive from TCRdb rather than the authors' analysis. The sample table lists roughly 130,000 distinct CDR3 sequences, around 15% of them with a count of one. The top ten clonotypes cover approximately 5.2% of the sample.

The sequence was collected from a man aged 18 to 29 who had mild COVID-19 (a few samples of this study predate the infection). The sample titles of this study are shuffled in the database, so cell type and time point are left out; the donor was told from shared clones. The chain is made from TRBV4-2 and TRBJ2-3; 11 middle bases align to TRBD1. Sequenced material: PBMCs or a T cell subset sorted from them (not recorded which). The CDR3 region reads CASRPGTGGDTQYF. The nucleotide sequence is TGTGCCAGCAGACCAGGGACAGGGGGGGATACGCAGTATTTT.